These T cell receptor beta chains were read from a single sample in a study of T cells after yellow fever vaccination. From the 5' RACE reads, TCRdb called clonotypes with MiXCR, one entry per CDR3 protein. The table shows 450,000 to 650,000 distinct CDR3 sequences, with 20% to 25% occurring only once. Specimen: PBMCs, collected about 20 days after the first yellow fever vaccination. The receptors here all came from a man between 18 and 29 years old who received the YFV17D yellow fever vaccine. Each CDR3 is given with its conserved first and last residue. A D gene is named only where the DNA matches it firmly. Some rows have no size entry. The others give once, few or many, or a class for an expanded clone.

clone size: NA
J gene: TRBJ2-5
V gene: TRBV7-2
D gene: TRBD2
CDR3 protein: CASDAGVEETQYF
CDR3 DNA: TGTGCCAGCGACGCGGGGGTCGAAGAGACCCAGTACTTC

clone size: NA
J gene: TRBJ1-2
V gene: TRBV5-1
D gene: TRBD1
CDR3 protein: CASSGGQVDGYTF
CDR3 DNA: TGCGCCAGCAGCGGAGGACAGGTAGACGGCTACACCTTC

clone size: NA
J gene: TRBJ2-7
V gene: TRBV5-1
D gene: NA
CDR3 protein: CASSLGAVGTYEQYF
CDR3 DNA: TGCGCCAGCAGCTTAGGGGCAGTCGGAACCTACGAGCAGTACTTC

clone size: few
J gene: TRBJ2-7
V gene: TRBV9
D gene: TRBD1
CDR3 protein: CASSVRPTGGLSYEQYF
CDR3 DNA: TGTGCCAGCAGCGTACGACCGACAGGGGGGCTCTCCTACGAGCAGTACTTC

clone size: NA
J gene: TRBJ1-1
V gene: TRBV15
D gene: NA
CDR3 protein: CATSRSLGGPAFF
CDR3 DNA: TGTGCCACCAGCAGATCCCTCGGGGGGCCTGCTTTCTTT

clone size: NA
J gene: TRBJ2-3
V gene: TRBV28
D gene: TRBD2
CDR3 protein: CASRQSGGGTDTQYF
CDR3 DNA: TGTGCCAGCAGACAGAGCGGGGGGGGCACAGATACGCAGTATTTT

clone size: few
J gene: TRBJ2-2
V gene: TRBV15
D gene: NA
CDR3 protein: CATSRLVGVLRAGELFF
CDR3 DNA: TGTGCCACCAGCAGACTGGTAGGGGTTCTCCGTGCCGGGGAGCTGTTTTTT

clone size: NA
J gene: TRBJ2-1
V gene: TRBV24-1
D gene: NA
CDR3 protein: CATSDPHFYNEQFF
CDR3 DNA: TGTGCCACCAGTGATCCCCACTTTTACAATGAGCAGTTCTTC

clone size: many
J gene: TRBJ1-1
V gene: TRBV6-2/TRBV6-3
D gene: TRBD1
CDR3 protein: CASSYPLLTGQGWNTEAFF
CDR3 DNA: TGTGCCAGCAGTTACCCCCTCTTGACAGGGCAGGGTTGGAACACTGAAGCTTTCTTT

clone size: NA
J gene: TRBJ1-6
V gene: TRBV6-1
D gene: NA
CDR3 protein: CASMAVTGSPLHF
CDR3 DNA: TGTGCCAGCATGGCTGTGACAGGTTCACCCCTCCACTTT

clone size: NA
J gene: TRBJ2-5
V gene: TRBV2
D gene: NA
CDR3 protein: CASSRGLSETQYF
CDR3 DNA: TGTGCCAGCAGCCGGGGACTGTCGGAGACCCAGTACTTC

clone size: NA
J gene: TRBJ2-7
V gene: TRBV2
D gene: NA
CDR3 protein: CASSDGRGSGEQYF
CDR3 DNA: TGTGCCAGCAGTGACGGCAGGGGATCGGGGGAGCAGTACTTC

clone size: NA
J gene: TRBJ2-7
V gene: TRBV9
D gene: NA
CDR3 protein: CASSVEASRFHEQYF
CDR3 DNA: TGTGCCAGCAGCGTAGAGGCTTCTCGATTCCACGAGCAGTACTTC

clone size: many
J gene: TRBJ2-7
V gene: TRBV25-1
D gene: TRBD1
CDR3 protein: CASSALGQATYEQYF
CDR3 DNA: TGTGCCAGCAGTGCCCTGGGACAGGCGACCTACGAGCAGTACTTC

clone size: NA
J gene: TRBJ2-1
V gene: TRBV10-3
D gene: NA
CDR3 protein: CAISESGGSYNEQFF
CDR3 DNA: TGTGCCATCAGTGAGTCCGGGGGTTCCTACAATGAGCAGTTCTTC

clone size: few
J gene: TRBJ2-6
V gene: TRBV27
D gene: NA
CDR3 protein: CASSAQRAGANVLTF
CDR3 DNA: TGTGCCAGCAGTGCCCAGAGGGCTGGGGCCAACGTCCTGACTTTC

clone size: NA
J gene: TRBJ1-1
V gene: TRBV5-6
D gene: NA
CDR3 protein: CASSYVPLPENTEAFF
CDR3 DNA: TGTGCCAGCAGCTACGTACCCCTACCAGAGAACACTGAAGCTTTCTTT

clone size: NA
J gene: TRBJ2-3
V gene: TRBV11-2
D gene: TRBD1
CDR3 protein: CASGGQGVGDTQYF
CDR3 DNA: TGTGCCAGCGGTGGACAGGGCGTAGGTGATACGCAGTATTTT

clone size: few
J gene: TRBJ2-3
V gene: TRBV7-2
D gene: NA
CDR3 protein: CATQYRVADTQYF
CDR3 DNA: TGTGCCACACAATACAGGGTTGCAGATACGCAGTATTTT

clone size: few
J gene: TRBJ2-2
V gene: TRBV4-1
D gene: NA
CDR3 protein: CASSQDPGDGTGELFF
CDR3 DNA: TGCGCCAGCAGCCAAGATCCGGGGGACGGGACCGGGGAGCTGTTTTTT

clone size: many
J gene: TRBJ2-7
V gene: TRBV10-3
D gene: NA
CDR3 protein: CAISDRTRSSYEQYF
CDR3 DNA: TGTGCCATCAGTGATAGGACAAGGAGCTCCTACGAGCAGTACTTC

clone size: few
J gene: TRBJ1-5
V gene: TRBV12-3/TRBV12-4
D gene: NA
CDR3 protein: CASSRPGNNQPQHF
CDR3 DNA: TGTGCCAGCAGCCGCCCAGGGAACAATCAGCCCCAGCATTTT

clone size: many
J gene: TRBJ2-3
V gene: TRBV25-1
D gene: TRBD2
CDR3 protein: CASKVAGADTQYF
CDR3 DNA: TGTGCCAGCAAGGTAGCGGGGGCAGATACGCAGTATTTT

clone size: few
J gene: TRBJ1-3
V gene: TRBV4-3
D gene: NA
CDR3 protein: CASSQGSAGPPARRNTIYF
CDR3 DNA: TGCGCCAGCAGCCAAGGATCGGCAGGGCCGCCCGCGAGGCGAAACACCATATATTTT

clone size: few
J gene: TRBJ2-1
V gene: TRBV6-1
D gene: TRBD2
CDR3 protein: CASSPAGTSGDYNEQFF
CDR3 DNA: TGTGCCAGCAGTCCCGCCGGGACTAGCGGGGACTACAATGAGCAGTTCTTC

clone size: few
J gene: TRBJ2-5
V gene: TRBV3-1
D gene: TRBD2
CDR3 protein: CASSQADWTSGGTQYF
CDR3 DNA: TGTGCCAGCAGCCAAGCTGACTGGACTAGCGGGGGGACCCAGTACTTC

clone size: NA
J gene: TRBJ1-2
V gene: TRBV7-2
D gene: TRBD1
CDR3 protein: CASSLTTGTDYTF
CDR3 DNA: TGTGCCAGCAGCTTAACGACAGGGACTGACTACACCTTC

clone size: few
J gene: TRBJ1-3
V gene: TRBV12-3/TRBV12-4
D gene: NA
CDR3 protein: CASSPVGRKAGNTIYF
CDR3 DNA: TGTGCCAGCAGCCCGGTGGGCAGGAAGGCTGGAAACACCATATATTTT

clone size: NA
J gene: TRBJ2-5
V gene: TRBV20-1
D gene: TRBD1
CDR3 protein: CSARPGGETQYF
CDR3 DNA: TGCAGTGCTAGACCAGGGGGCGAGACCCAGTACTTC

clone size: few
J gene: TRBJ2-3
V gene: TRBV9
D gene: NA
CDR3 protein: CASSVGANTDTQYF
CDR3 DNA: TGTGCCAGCAGCGTAGGGGCTAACACAGATACGCAGTATTTT

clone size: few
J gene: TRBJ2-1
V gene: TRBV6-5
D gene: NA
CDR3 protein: CASSYDPSGDEQFF
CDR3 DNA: TGTGCCAGCAGTTACGACCCTTCGGGCGATGAGCAGTTCTTC

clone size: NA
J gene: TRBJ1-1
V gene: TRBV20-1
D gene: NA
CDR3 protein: CSAGDPEGGSTEAFF
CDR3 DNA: TGCAGTGCTGGCGACCCTGAAGGAGGCTCTACTGAAGCTTTCTTT